This paragraph reports one TCR beta chain. Its antigen is unknown. The junction shows a germline mismatch at one end, possibly a read error. Repertoires were generated with immunoSEQ multiplex PCR, while TCRdb's copy carries only in-frame clones and drops some. Here the sample spans approximately 150,000 clones, around 83% being singletons. CDR1 and CDR2 from the germline V gene are SGHKS and YYEKEE (reference sequence). The CDR3 is 15 residues long. This sample stems from a study of T cell responses to AZD1222 COVID-19 vaccine. Overall study findings and caveats: Spike-specific TCR breadth and depth were elevated following two AZD1222 doses. The span of vaccine-associated CD4 TCRs extended across spike, with dominance at 160-218 and 743-854. Repertoires were sampled only after the peak T cell response. In a largely white British group with more females than males, clonal diversity was possibly underestimated.

This TCR derives from an adult who received the AZD1222 COVID-19 vaccine. The sample consisted of peripheral blood, taken 28 days after the second AZD1222 dose. The V gene is TRBV5-5, the J gene TRBJ2-6; no clear D gene. CDR3 sequence (DNA): TGTGCCAGCAGTTTGGGATCCTCTGGGGCCAACGTCCTGACTTTC. Translating it yields CASSLGSSGANVLTF.